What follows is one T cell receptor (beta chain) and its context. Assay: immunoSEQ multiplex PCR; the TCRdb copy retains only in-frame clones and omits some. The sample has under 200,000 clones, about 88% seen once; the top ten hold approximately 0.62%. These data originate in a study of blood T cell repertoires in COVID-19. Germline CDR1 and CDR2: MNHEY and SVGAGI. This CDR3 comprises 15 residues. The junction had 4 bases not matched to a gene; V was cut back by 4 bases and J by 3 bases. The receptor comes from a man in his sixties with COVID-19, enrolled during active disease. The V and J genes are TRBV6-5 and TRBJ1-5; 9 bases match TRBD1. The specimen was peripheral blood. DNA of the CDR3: TGTGCCAGCAGTTCGACAGGGGGAACCAATCAGCCCCAGCATTTT. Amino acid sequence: CASSSTGGTNQPQHF.